The 9 T cell receptor beta chains below come from one sample, sequenced in a study of identical twins. TCRdb reprocessed the 5' RACE reads with MiXCR, giving one entry per CDR3 protein. The sample lists some 630,000 distinct CDR3 sequences; under 8.5% were seen once. The same data also went into a second study, on yellow fever vaccine responses in identical twins.

Sequencing was done on a sample of PBMCs. The receptors were sampled from a woman aged 18-30 years in good health.

In its sample, this clonotype was seen a few times. This rearrangement joins TRBV12-3 or TRBV12-4 to TRBJ1-1; TRBD1 aligns across 9 bases. Trimming cost V 7 bases and J 7 bases; bases outside gene matches: 7. The length of the CDR3 is 13 residues. CDR3 amino acids: CASTPQGAIEAFF. DNA for the CDR3: TGTGCCAGCACACCACAGGGGGCGATTGAAGCTTTCTTT.

This clonotype occurred a few times. J is TRBJ2-1 and V is TRBV20-1; 7 bases align to TRBD2. The CDR3 is 14 amino acids. CDR1 and CDR2 (germline): DFQATT, SNEGSKA (reference sequence). V lost 0 bases to trimming and J lost 6 bases; unmatched junction nucleotides: 5. CDR3 sequence: CSARDLSGANEQFF. Here the CDR3 DNA reads TGCAGTGCTAGAGATCTCAGCGGGGCCAATGAGCAGTTCTTC.

To note about this clonotype: Without the conserved terminal phenylalanine or tryptophan, this CDR3 likely stems from a read error. The rearrangement uses TRBV5-1 and TRBJ2-3, with D possibly being TRBD2 (5 bases). This CDR3 has 16 residues. CDR1 and CDR2 from the germline V gene are SGHRS and YFSETQ. V was clipped by 2 bases and J by 0 bases, with 13 bases between them. The CDR3 coding sequence is TGCGCCAGCAGCTTCGGACTGGTGGCTAGCACAGATACGCAGTATTAT. Its protein is CASSFGLVASTDTQYY.

V gene TRBV29-1 combines with J gene TRBJ2-3; 9 bases are a match to TRBD2. The CDR3 covers 15 residues. The junction had 4 bases not matched to a gene; V was cut back by 3 bases and J by 0 bases. CDR1 is SQVTM and CDR2 is ANQGSEA in the germline V gene. As DNA, the CDR3 is TGCAGCGTTGATATTCTAGCGGGGAGCACAGATACGCAGTATTTT. Amino acids: CSVDILAGSTDTQYF.

This rearrangement joins TRBV5-1 to TRBJ2-1, with TRBD2 matching over 10 bases. The germline gives CDR1 SGHRS, CDR2 YFSETQ. V shed 4 bases, J shed 12 bases, and the junction held 10 bases outside the gene matches. The length of the CDR3 is 14 residues. The CDR3 DNA reads TGCGCCAGCAGCCAAAGCGGGGGGGCCGGATCGCAGTTCTTC. This encodes CASSQSGGAGSQFF.

The V call is TRBV27, the J call TRBJ2-3, with D possibly TRBD1 on 5 matching bases. The CDR3 runs 15 residues. Per the germline V gene, CDR1 is MNHEY and CDR2 is SMNVEV (reference sequence). Trimming pared 2 bases from V and 4 bases from J, leaving 13 bases between. The CDR3 reads CASSLMQGSPDTQYF. The DNA for the CDR3 is TGTGCCAGCAGTTTAATGCAGGGCTCTCCAGATACGCAGTATTTT.

The chain employs TRBV6-5 and TRBJ2-6; D call uncertain. This CDR3 has 15 residues. Trimming pared 2 bases from V and 3 bases from J, leaving 8 bases between. In germline, CDR1 is MNHEY, CDR2 SVGAGI. The chain's CDR3 is CASSYGVYGANVLTF. CDR3 DNA sequence: TGTGCCAGCAGTTACGGGGTATATGGGGCCAACGTCCTGACTTTC.

This clonotype was detected many times. V usage is TRBV11-2 and J usage is TRBJ2-3; 15 nucleotides line up with TRBD2. The CDR3 covers 17 residues. J was trimmed by 2 bases and V by 4 bases; bases with no gene match: 4. From germline, CDR1 is SGHAT and CDR2 FQNNGV. The CDR3 nucleotides are TGTGCCAGCAGCTGGACTAGCGGGGGGGTTTTCACAGATACGCAGTATTTT. Translation gives CASSWTSGGVFTDTQYF.

This clonotype turned up a few times. The chain uses TRBV3-1 and TRBJ2-1; 10 nucleotides match TRBD2. The CDR3 has 16 residues. The V segment lost 2 bases and the J segment 4 bases; nucleotides outside the gene matches: 5. In germline, CDR1 is LGHDT, CDR2 YNNKEL (reference sequence). For the CDR3, the DNA is TGTGCCAGCAGCCAACGCAGCGGGGGGGTATACAATGAGCAGTTCTTC. Its protein product is CASSQRSGGVYNEQFF.